The 31 T cell receptor beta chains below all came from one sample that was sequenced in a study of Graves' ophthalmopathy and Graves' hyperthyroidism. The authors amplified TCR beta CDR3 regions from RNA transcripts. Following a first-round RT-PCR that used HTBI primers, a second-round multiplex PCR was carried out. One entry per CDR3 protein results from TCRdb running MiXCR on the multiplex PCR reads. The sample includes hundreds of thousands of distinct CDR3 sequences, 20% to 25% of them seen just once. The sequenced sample was peripheral blood. These receptor sequences come from a woman aged 50 to 60 with Graves' ophthalmopathy.

In this sample, this clonotype turned up many times. The V gene is TRBV12-3 or TRBV12-4, the J gene TRBJ1-1, with unresolved D. The CDR3 length is 13 residues. V lost 6 bases and J 8 bases, leaving 16 bases between the germline ends. The CDR3 spells CASSQIQRAEAFF. DNA for the CDR3: TGTGCCAGCAGCCAGATTCAGAGGGCGGAAGCTTTCTTT.

This clonotype was observed at least ten times. The chain uses TRBV20-1 and TRBJ2-2; 8 positions agree with TRBD2. The CDR3 loop spans 15 amino acids. The trim removed 6 bases at V and 3 bases at J, leaving 9 bases unmatched. From germline, CDR1 is DFQATT and CDR2 SNEGSKA (reference sequence). The CDR3 is CSAGGGSGDTGELFF. The DNA for the CDR3 is TGCAGTGCCGGGGGGGGGAGCGGGGACACCGGGGAGCTGTTTTTT.

This clonotype occurred a few times. DNA of the CDR3: TGTGCCAGCAGCCCCTCGGGACCGAACACTGAAGCTTTCTTT. Residues: CASSPSGPNTEAFF. V is TRBV7-6 and J is TRBJ1-1; tentative D call: TRBD1 (5 bases). Germline CDR1 reads SGHVS; CDR2 reads FNYEAQ. V dropped 5 bases and J dropped 1 base, with 11 bases sitting between them. The CDR3 extends over 14 amino acids.

This chain connects TRBV18 to TRBJ1-1; D call uncertain. The CDR3 has 13 amino acids. The germline CDR1 and CDR2 sequences are KGHSH and LQKENI. V lost 3 bases, J lost 8 bases, and 13 bases lay in between. As DNA, the CDR3 is TGTGCCAGCTCACCCCCCGCAAGTAACGAAGCTTTCTTT. This sequence encodes CASSPPASNEAFF.

This clonotype showed up many times. V is TRBV20-1 and J is TRBJ1-2, with D possibly being TRBD1 (5 bases). The V gene's germline CDR1 is DFQATT and CDR2 SNEGSKA (reference sequence). Trimming removed 5 bases at V and 4 bases at J, with 17 bases between. This CDR3 is built from 14 residues. This CDR3 is CSAGAGSEFYGYTF. The CDR3 nucleotides are TGCAGTGCTGGGGCGGGGTCGGAGTTCTATGGCTACACCTTC.

The V gene is TRBV7-3, the J gene TRBJ1-6, with TRBD1 matching over 7 bases. J gave up 6 bases and V 8 bases, and 7 bases lay outside the gene matches. Germline assignment: CDR1 SGHTA and CDR2 FQGTGA. This CDR3 has 14 residues. In nucleotides, the CDR3 is TGTGCCAGCGGAAGACAGGGCCGTAATTCACCCCTCCACTTT. This codes for CASGRQGRNSPLHF. The full variable domain, completed using reference TRBV7-3 and TRBJ1-6, is GAGVSQTPSNKVTEKGKYVELRCDPISGHTALYWYRQSLGQGPEFLIYFQGTGAADDSGLPNDRFFAVRPEGSVSTLKIQRTERGDSAVYLCASGRQGRNSPLHFGNGTRLTVT.

This clonotype showed up just a few times. A much larger clone lies a single base off, so this may be a read error. CDR3 residues: CASSWDSVF. The CDR3 DNA is TGCGCCAGCAGTTGGGACAGCGTCTTT. The V and J genes are TRBV10-1 and TRBJ1-1; 7 bases map to TRBD1. Germline-derived CDR1 and CDR2 are WNHNN and SYGVQD (reference sequence). The CDR3 consists of 9 residues.

This clonotype was recorded many times. This chain joins TRBV29-1 and TRBJ1-5, with a weak D call TRBD1 (6 bases). V was clipped by 4 bases and J by 0 bases, with 13 bases between them. This CDR3 has 15 residues. The germline V gene has CDR1 SQVTM and CDR2 ANQGSEA. In DNA form, the CDR3 reads TGCAGCGTTGTAGTACAGGGTACTAGCAATCAGCCCCAGCATTTT. Its protein product is CSVVVQGTSNQPQHF.

The sample holds many counts of this clonotype. The rearrangement uses TRBV12-3 or TRBV12-4 and TRBJ2-2; 12 positions agree with TRBD2. The CDR3 is made up of 17 amino acids. V was pared by 5 bases and J by 0 bases, with 4 bases of the junction left unmatched. CDR3 coding DNA: TGTGCCAGCAGTAGGACTAGCGGGGCATCGAACACCGGGGAGCTGTTTTTT. This codes for CASSRTSGASNTGELFF.

This clonotype was counted at least ten times. V and J are TRBV7-9 and TRBJ1-3; D not resolved. Germline lookup yields CDR1 SEHNR and CDR2 FQNEAQ (reference sequence). The CDR3 runs to 15 residues. V lost 1 base and J 2 bases, leaving 9 bases between the germline ends. CDR3 sequence (DNA): TGTGCCAGCAGCTTAGGTGTGTCGACTGGAAACACCATATATTTT. The encoded protein is CASSLGVSTGNTIYF.

In this sample, this clonotype turned up a few times. The chain couples TRBV28 to TRBJ2-7, with unresolved D. CDR3 length equals 13 residues. V was pared by 3 bases and J by 1 base, with 7 bases between. Germline lookup yields CDR1 MDHEN and CDR2 SYDVKM. The CDR3 DNA is TGTGCCAGCAGTTTGGTAAGGTCCTACGAGCAGTACTTC. Protein sequence: CASSLVRSYEQYF.

Ten or more counts support this clonotype. The rearrangement links TRBV12-3 or TRBV12-4 to TRBJ1-5; D possibly corresponds to TRBD1 (6 bases). The CDR3 runs to 13 residues. Trimming shortened V by 6 bases and J by 4 bases, and 10 bases separated the two germline ends. CDR3 protein: CASRDRENQPQHF. Here the CDR3 DNA reads TGTGCCAGCAGGGACAGAGAGAATCAGCCCCAGCATTTT.

This clonotype came up many times. V gene TRBV6-1 combines with J gene TRBJ2-5; 7 nucleotides align to TRBD2. The CDR3 runs to 14 residues. Germline CDR1 and CDR2: MNHNS and SASEGT. V trimming: 3 bases; J trimming: 4 bases; junction bases outside the gene matches: 5. CDR3 coding DNA: TGTGCCAGCAGTGAGCGCGGGAGCGGAGAGACCCAGTACTTC. This encodes CASSERGSGETQYF.

There are many counts of this clonotype. The chain combines TRBV20-1 with TRBJ2-5; tentative D call: TRBD2 (6 bases). The ends were cut back, 2 bases at V and 0 bases at J, with 10 bases in the middle. CDR3 size: 14 residues. Germline V gene data show CDR1 as DFQATT and CDR2 as SNEGSKA (reference sequence). The CDR3 region is CSARHGDYQETQYF. Here the CDR3 DNA reads TGCAGTGCTAGACACGGGGACTACCAAGAGACCCAGTACTTC.

This chain joins TRBV9 and TRBJ2-5; D is possibly TRBD2 (6 bases). V was cut by 0 bases and J by 4 bases, with 13 bases left in between. In germline, CDR1 is SGDLS, CDR2 YYNGEE. The CDR3 has 15 residues. The CDR3 DNA follows: TGTGCCAGCAGCGTAGAGGAGGGGTGGTCAGAGACCCAGTACTTC. It codes for CASSVEEGWSETQYF.

This clonotype was counted ten times or more. J is TRBJ1-2 and V is TRBV11-2; D remains ambiguous. V was cut by 3 bases and J by 8 bases, with 13 bases left in between. The CDR3 has 13 residues. Germline CDR1 and CDR2: SGHAT and FQNNGV. The CDR3 loop is CASSFTPGKGYTF. CDR3 DNA: TGTGCCAGCAGCTTTACTCCAGGAAAGGGCTACACCTTC.

This clonotype was seen many times. J is TRBJ1-1 and V is TRBV5-1; 9 positions match TRBD1. V shed 3 bases, J shed 0 bases, and the junction held 3 bases outside the gene matches. The length of the CDR3 is 15 residues. The V gene's germline CDR1 is SGHRS and CDR2 YFSETQ. The chain's CDR3 is CASSSYRGLNTEAFF. CDR3 nucleotide sequence: TGCGCCAGCAGCTCATACAGGGGGCTGAACACTGAAGCTTTCTTT. The full variable domain, completed using reference TRBV5-1 and TRBJ1-1, is KAGVTQTPRYLIKTRGQQVTLSCSPISGHRSVSWYQQTPGQGLQFLFEYFSETQRNKGNFPGRFSGRQFSNSRSEMNVSTLELGDSALYLCASSSYRGLNTEAFFGQGTRLTVV.

This clonotype was seen ten or more times. This chain joins TRBV19 and TRBJ2-7; TRBD1 matches at 7 bases. Trimming took 6 bases from V and 4 from J; bases not matched to a gene: 3. The CDR3 is 12 residues long. The germline gives CDR1 LNHDA, CDR2 SQIVND (reference sequence). The CDR3 nucleotides are TGTGCCAGTAGCAACAGGGGTTACGAGCAGTACTTC. Its protein product is CASSNRGYEQYF. The full variable domain, completed using reference TRBV19 and TRBJ2-7, is DGGITQSPKYLFRKEGQNVTLSCEQNLNHDAMYWYRQDPGQGLRLIYYSQIVNDFQKGDIAEGYSVSREKKESFPLTVTSAQKNPTAFYLCASSNRGYEQYFGPGTRLTVT.

This clonotype was seen many times. The chain employs TRBV6-1 and TRBJ1-5; D unclear. Trimming shortened V by 1 base and J by 5 bases, and 12 bases separated the two germline ends. The CDR3 contains 15 residues. Per germline, CDR1 MNHNS and CDR2 SASEGT. The CDR3 DNA is TGTGCCAGCAGTGAAGACGGGTTGGGATATCAGCCCCAGCATTTT. Its protein product is CASSEDGLGYQPQHF.

The V and J genes are TRBV4-2 and TRBJ2-1; 8 nucleotides align to TRBD1. Per the germline V gene, CDR1 is LGHNA and CDR2 is YNFKEQ. Trimming at V came to 4 bases and at J to 0 bases, leaving 8 bases not matched to a gene. The CDR3 length is 17 residues. The CDR3 coding sequence is TGTGCCAGCAGCCCCGGGACAGGACCGAGCTCCTACAATGAGCAGTTCTTC. This codes for CASSPGTGPSSYNEQFF.

This clonotype showed up many times. V is TRBV19 and J is TRBJ1-5; possibly TRBD1 for D (5 bases). The V gene's germline CDR1 is LNHDA and CDR2 SQIVND (reference sequence). The CDR3 is made up of 14 amino acids. Deletions cut 7 bases from V and 3 bases from J, with 13 bases between. The CDR3 loop is CASNLGRSNQPQHF. CDR3 sequence (DNA): TGTGCCAGTAACTTGGGACGTTCCAATCAGCCCCAGCATTTT.

At least ten counts were recorded for this clonotype. This chain links TRBV28 with TRBJ2-7; D call uncertain. Trimming cost V 9 bases and J 3 bases, with 18 bases left between them. In germline, CDR1 is MDHEN, CDR2 SYDVKM. This CDR3 has 14 amino acids. CDR3 DNA: TGTGCCAGTAAACTGGTGGCAACTGGCTACGAGCAGTACTTC. It specifies CASKLVATGYEQYF.

This clonotype was detected ten times or more. This chain connects TRBV11-2 to TRBJ2-7; the D is unclear. The CDR3 covers 12 residues. Germline loops: CDR1 SGHAT, CDR2 FQNNGV. The CDR3 nucleotides read TGTGCTTCATCGGAGTTTTCCTACGAGCAGTACTTC. Translating gives CASSEFSYEQYF. Drawing the rest from reference TRBV11-2 and TRBJ2-7, the complete variable domain is EAGVAQSPRYKIIEKRQSVAFWCNPISGHATLYWYQQILGQGPKLLIQFQNNGVVDDSQLPKDRFSAERLKGVDSTLKIQPAKLEDSAVYLCASSEFSYEQYFGPGTRLTVT.

The table lists this clonotype with many counts. The V gene is TRBV19, the J gene TRBJ2-7, with a tentative D call TRBD1 (5 bases). CDR1 LNHDA and CDR2 SQIVND come from the germline V gene (reference sequence). The V and J ends lost 4 bases and 0 bases respectively, with 10 bases between them. The length of the CDR3 is 14 residues. This CDR3 reads CASSNRQSSYEQYF. In DNA, the CDR3 is TGTGCCAGTAGTAACAGACAGAGCTCCTACGAGCAGTACTTC.

The chain carries TRBV12-3 or TRBV12-4 and TRBJ2-2; no firm D call. This CDR3 comprises 15 residues. V was cut by 5 bases and J by 0 bases, with 10 bases left in between. This chain's CDR3 is CASSPPWTNTGELFF. CDR3 nucleotide sequence: TGTGCCAGCAGTCCCCCGTGGACGAACACCGGGGAGCTGTTTTTT.

There are a few counts of this clonotype. The germline gene is not matched at one end of the junction; a read error may be the cause. The V call is TRBV11-2, the J call TRBJ1-2; 10 bases line up with TRBD1. Germline CDR1 and CDR2: SGHAT and FQNNGV. The CDR3 contains 15 residues. CDR3 residues: CASSFSPTGGHGYIF. DNA of the CDR3: TGTGCCAGCAGCTTCAGTCCGACAGGGGGCCATGGCTACATCTTC.

This clonotype was detected a few times. J is TRBJ1-6 and V is TRBV4-1, with TRBD1 matching 8 bases. Germline trimming cut 3 bases from V and 8 bases from J; bases unmatched to any gene: 6. The CDR3 contains 15 residues. In germline, CDR1 is MGHRA, CDR2 YSYEKL. The CDR3 DNA follows: TGCGCCAGCAGCCACACGGACAGGGTTGATTCACCCCTCCACTTT. Translating gives CASSHTDRVDSPLHF.

This clonotype has at least ten counts. This chain joins TRBV2 and TRBJ1-2; D possibly corresponds to TRBD1 (6 bases). The germline V gene encodes CDR1 SNHLY and CDR2 FYNNEI. Between the trimmed V and J ends, which lost 4 bases and 1 base, there was a span of 13 bases. This CDR3 comprises 15 residues. The CDR3 reads CASSVGRGLNYGYTF. CDR3 bases: TGTGCCAGCAGTGTTGGCAGGGGCCTTAACTATGGCTACACCTTC. Looking up the rest from reference TRBV2 and TRBJ1-2 gives the full variable domain: EPEVTQTPSHQVTQMGQEVILRCVPISNHLYFYWYRQILGQKVEFLVSFYNNEISEKSEIFDDQFSVERPDGSNFTLKIRSTKLEDSAMYFCASSVGRGLNYGYTFGSGTRLTVV.

This clonotype was observed many times. The chain combines TRBV6-2 or TRBV6-3 with TRBJ2-3; no clear D. This CDR3 is built from 14 residues. Trimming shortened V by 8 bases and J by 2 bases, and 14 bases separated the two germline ends. Germline lookup yields CDR1 MNHEY and CDR2 SVGEGT. The CDR3 sequence: CASGEVGYTDTQYF. CDR3 DNA: TGTGCCAGCGGAGAAGTAGGTTACACAGATACGCAGTATTTT.

This clonotype was detected ten times or more. The chain carries TRBV6-5 and TRBJ2-7; TRBD1 matches at 11 bases. Losses at the gene ends were 6 bases for V and 3 bases for J; bases not matched to a gene: 10. Germline V gives CDR1 MNHEY, CDR2 SVGAGI. The length of the CDR3 is 16 residues. The CDR3 spells CASRVLSGTGGYEQYF. The DNA for the CDR3 is TGTGCCAGCAGAGTTTTATCCGGGACAGGGGGCTACGAGCAGTACTTC.

This clonotype was seen a few times. V usage is TRBV14 and J usage is TRBJ2-7, with 10 bases lining up with TRBD2. This CDR3 comprises 15 residues. Unmatched junction bases numbered 4, after V lost 1 base and J lost 4 bases. Germline V gives CDR1 SGHDN, CDR2 FVKESK. CDR3 coding DNA: TGTGCCAGCAGCCAAGCAAGCGGGAGGGCTTACGAGCAGTACTTC. Protein: CASSQASGRAYEQYF.